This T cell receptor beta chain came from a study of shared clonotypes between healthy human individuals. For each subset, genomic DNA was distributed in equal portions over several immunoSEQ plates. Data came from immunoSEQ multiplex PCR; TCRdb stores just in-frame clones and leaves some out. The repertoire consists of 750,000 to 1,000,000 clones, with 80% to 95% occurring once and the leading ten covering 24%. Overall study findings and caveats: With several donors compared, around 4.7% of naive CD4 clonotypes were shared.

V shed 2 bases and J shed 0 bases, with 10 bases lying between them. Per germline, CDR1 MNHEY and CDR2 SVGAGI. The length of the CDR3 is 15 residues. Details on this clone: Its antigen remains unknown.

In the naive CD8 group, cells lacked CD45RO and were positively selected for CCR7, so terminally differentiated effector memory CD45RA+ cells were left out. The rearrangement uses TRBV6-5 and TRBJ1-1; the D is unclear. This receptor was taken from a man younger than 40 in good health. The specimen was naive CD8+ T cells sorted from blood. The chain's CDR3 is CASSYGHSMNTEAFF. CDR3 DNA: TGTGCCAGCAGTTACGGGCACAGTATGAACACTGAAGCTTTCTTT.